A single sample is the source of the 30 T cell receptor beta chains below, sequenced in a study of T cell responses to AZD1222 COVID-19 vaccine. Measured with immunoSEQ multiplex PCR; TCRdb has only the in-frame clones, and not every one. The sample shows around 99,000 clones, about 92% of them seen only once. Sequencing was performed on peripheral blood, taken on day 0 of AZD1222 vaccination. These receptors were taken from an adult in good health.

The chain uses TRBV5-8 and TRBJ1-5; D gene ambiguous. V was clipped by 2 bases and J by 4 bases, with 25 bases between them. CDR1 is SGHTS and CDR2 is YDEGEE in the germline V gene. This CDR3 is built from 19 residues. The CDR3 region is CASSFMVTKAISSNQPQHF. DNA for the CDR3: TGTGCCAGCAGCTTCATGGTGACTAAAGCAATCAGCTCGAATCAGCCCCAGCATTTT.

The rearrangement joins TRBV28 to TRBJ2-7, with 11 positions matching TRBD2. Looked up from germline, CDR1 is MDHEN and CDR2 is SYDVKM. The V segment lost 6 bases and the J segment 2 bases; nucleotides outside the gene matches: 6. There are 15 residues in the CDR3. Written as DNA, the CDR3 is TGTGCCAGCAGACCTAGCGGGAGGACCCCCTACGAGCAGTACTTC. Protein sequence: CASRPSGRTPYEQYF.

The chain links TRBV27 to TRBJ2-1, with a weak D call TRBD2 (6 bases). With 5 bases removed from V and 2 bases from J, the gap between germline ends came to 13 bases. The CDR3 loop spans 15 amino acids. Germline V gives CDR1 MNHEY, CDR2 SMNVEV (reference sequence). CDR3 coding DNA: TGTGCCAGCAGTCTCCCGGGGGTTACCTACAATGAGCAGTTCTTC. Its translation: CASSLPGVTYNEQFF.

The V call is TRBV25-1, the J call TRBJ2-3, with 9 positions matching TRBD2. After removal of 4 bases from V and 0 bases from J, the junction contained 5 bases not matched to a gene. Germline values: CDR1 MGHDK, CDR2 SYGVNS. The CDR3 contains 16 residues. CDR3 nucleotide sequence: TGTGCCAGCAGTGTGGCTAGCGGGATTAGCACAGATACGCAGTATTTT. Translating gives CASSVASGISTDTQYF.

V is TRBV3-1 (or the pseudogene TRBV3-2) and J is TRBJ2-1; D could derive from TRBD1 or TRBD2 (5 bases each). The germline V gene encodes CDR1 LGHDT and CDR2 YNNKEL (reference sequence). V lost 0 bases, J lost 9 bases, and 18 bases lay in between. This CDR3 is built from 16 residues. CDR3 residues: CASSQEVRRVGTEQFF. The CDR3 bases are TGTGCCAGCAGCCAAGAAGTCCGCCGGGTTGGGACTGAGCAGTTCTTC.

This clone has just one count. This CDR3 reads CASSKNPGATNEKLFF. The CDR3 coding sequence is TGTGCCAGCAGCAAAAATCCGGGTGCAACTAATGAAAAACTGTTTTTT. The V gene is TRBV7-8, the J gene TRBJ1-4; D gene uncertain. Trimming took off 5 bases at V and 0 bases at J, with 13 bases between the two ends. CDR3 size: 16 residues. Germline loops: CDR1 SGHVS, CDR2 FQNEAQ.

The chain is built from TRBV6-6 and TRBJ1-4; TRBD1 might be the D (5 bases). Germline V gene lookup returns CDR1 MNHNY and CDR2 SVGAGI (reference sequence). The CDR3 extends over 15 amino acids. Trimming took 6 bases from V and 6 from J, leaving 17 bases between them. The CDR3 DNA is TGTGCCAGCAGACCTACAGGAGAACCGGATGAAAAACTGTTTTTT. It specifies CASRPTGEPDEKLFF.

The V and J genes are TRBV1 and TRBJ2-1; TRBD2, the table's D call, was not compared with the DNA. TRBV1 is a pseudogene segment. The CDR3 totals 18 residues. CDR3 coding DNA: TGCACCAGCAGCCAAGATGGACTAGCGGGGGGGACCTACAATGAGCAGTTCTTC. It encodes CTSSQDGLAGGTYNEQFF.

The chain links TRBV6-5 to TRBJ2-1, with 10 positions matching TRBD2. Looked up from germline, CDR1 is MNHEY and CDR2 is SVGAGI. J gave up 4 bases and V 8 bases, and 5 bases lay outside the gene matches. CDR3 length: 14 residues. CDR3 residues: CASVLAGPYNEQFF. The CDR3 nucleotides are TGTGCCAGCGTACTAGCGGGGCCTTACAATGAGCAGTTCTTC.

The chain couples TRBV28 to TRBJ1-1, with D perhaps TRBD1 (5 bases). V was pared by 5 bases and J by 4 bases, with 20 bases between. The CDR3 runs to 16 residues. Germline V gene lookup returns CDR1 MDHEN and CDR2 SYDVKM. CDR3 sequence reads: CASSLTLGGAVTEAFF. The CDR3 DNA follows: TGTGCCAGCAGTCTCACCTTGGGAGGGGCGGTCACTGAAGCTTTCTTT. Based on the CDR3 plus reference TRBV28 and TRBJ1-1, the full variable domain is DVKVTQSSRYLVKRTGEKVFLECVQDMDHENMFWYRQDPGLGLRLIYFSYDVKMKEKGDIPEGYSVSREKKERFSLILESASTNQTSMYLCASSLTLGGAVTEAFFGQGTRLTVV.

This clone has just a few counts. CDR3 nucleotides: TGCGCCAGCAGCGGGCTGACAGTGAACACTGAAGCTTTCTTT. It yields the protein CASSGLTVNTEAFF. The chain employs TRBV5-1 and TRBJ1-1, with D tentatively TRBD1 (5 bases). The CDR3 consists of 14 residues. Germline V gene lookup returns CDR1 SGHRS and CDR2 YFSETQ. Trimming took 4 bases from V and 0 from J, leaving 10 bases between them.

V usage is TRBV7-9 and J usage is TRBJ2-1, with a tentative D call TRBD2 (7 bases). V was trimmed by 2 bases and J by 7 bases, leaving 12 bases between them. This CDR3 has 14 residues. The germline gives CDR1 SEHNR, CDR2 FQNEAQ (reference sequence). This chain's CDR3 is CASSLTGGRNEQFF. CDR3 nucleotide sequence: TGTGCCAGCAGCTTAACCGGGGGGCGTAATGAGCAGTTCTTC.

The gene calls are TRBV25-1 and TRBJ2-7, with D perhaps matching TRBD1 (5 bases). With 2 bases removed from V and 3 bases from J, the gap between germline ends came to 5 bases. The CDR3 runs to 12 residues. Germline assignment: CDR1 MGHDK and CDR2 SYGVNS. The CDR3 DNA is TGTGCCAGCAGTGAAGGACACTACGAGCAGTACTTC. Residues: CASSEGHYEQYF.

J is TRBJ1-3 and V is TRBV29-1, with 7 positions matching TRBD1. The V segment lost 3 bases and the J segment 4 bases; nucleotides outside the gene matches: 12. The germline V gene has CDR1 SQVTM and CDR2 ANQGSEA. The CDR3 length is 16 residues. DNA for the CDR3: TGCAGCGTTGACGGGGGACGACAGGGTACCGGAAACACCATATATTTT. This gives the protein CSVDGGRQGTGNTIYF.

The chain uses TRBV7-3 and TRBJ2-1, with D perhaps TRBD2 (6 bases). The CDR3 runs 16 residues. Trimming took 0 bases from V and 3 from J, leaving 12 bases between them. Germline loops: CDR1 SGHTA, CDR2 FQGTGA. The DNA of the CDR3 is TGTGCCAGCAGCTTAACGTGGAGGGCAGACTACAATGAGCAGTTCTTC. Translation gives CASSLTWRADYNEQFF. Using reference TRBV7-3 and TRBJ2-1 for the parts outside the CDR3, the full variable domain is GAGVSQTPSNKVTEKGKYVELRCDPISGHTALYWYRQSLGQGPEFLIYFQGTGAADDSGLPNDRFFAVRPEGSVSTLKIQRTERGDSAVYLCASSLTWRADYNEQFFGPGTRLTVL.

The chain is built from TRBV15 and TRBJ2-2, with D perhaps matching TRBD1 or TRBD2 (6 bases each). The CDR3 has 16 residues. V lost 9 bases to trimming and J lost 1 base, with 18 bases between them. Germline V gene lookup returns CDR1 LNHNV and CDR2 YYDKDF (reference sequence). This chain's CDR3 is CATLLGGNLNTGELFF. The CDR3 coding sequence is TGTGCCACTTTGTTGGGGGGCAACCTGAACACCGGGGAGCTGTTTTTT.

This clone has just a few counts. The chain recombines TRBV19 with TRBJ2-7, with no clear D. The V end lost 1 base, the J end lost 6 bases, and 10 bases lay between the germline ends. CDR3 length: 13 residues. Germline V gives CDR1 LNHDA, CDR2 SQIVND (reference sequence). CDR3 sequence (DNA): TGTGCCAGTAGTATAGGACCGTGGGTCGAGCAGTACTTC. Translated: CASSIGPWVEQYF.

V and J are TRBV5-1 and TRBJ1-2; 10 positions agree with TRBD1. Germline V gene lookup returns CDR1 SGHRS and CDR2 YFSETQ. With V trimmed by 4 bases and J by 4 bases, 7 bases remained unmatched. The CDR3 has 15 residues. The CDR3 is CASSLWTGGSYGYTF. The CDR3 DNA reads as TGCGCCAGCAGCCTCTGGACAGGGGGTAGCTATGGCTACACCTTC.

This sequence joins TRBV6-5 and TRBJ2-3; 8 nucleotides align to TRBD1. CDR1 is MNHEY, CDR2 SVGAGI, per germline. CDR3 length: 15 amino acids. Trimming at V came to 8 bases and at J to 1 base, leaving 8 bases not matched to a gene. The DNA of the CDR3 is TGTGCCAGCGGAACAGGGGGTCAGGGCACAGATACGCAGTATTTT. Amino acid sequence: CASGTGGQGTDTQYF.

The chain employs TRBV2 and TRBJ2-7; either TRBD1 or TRBD2 may fit D (5 bases each). With 11 bases removed from V and 5 bases from J, the gap between germline ends came to 16 bases. Germline CDR1 reads SNHLY; CDR2 reads FYNNEI. The CDR3 spans 12 residues. The CDR3 nucleotides read TGTGCCGGGAGTGCAGGGATCCACGAGCAGTACTTC. Translated, it gives CAGSAGIHEQYF.

The J gene is TRBJ2-7, the V gene TRBV5-3; D call uncertain. TRBV5-3 carries the ORF label, with uncertain function. Trimming pared 0 bases from V and 4 bases from J, leaving 2 bases between. The CDR3 runs to 11 residues. The CDR3: CARSLAYEQYF. CDR3 sequence (DNA): TGTGCCAGAAGCTTGGCTTACGAGCAGTACTTC.

This chain links TRBV27 with TRBJ2-1; TRBD2 agrees at 7 bases. Losses at the gene ends were 8 bases for V and 9 bases for J; bases not matched to a gene: 4. The length of the CDR3 is 11 residues. Germline-derived CDR1 and CDR2 are MNHEY and SMNVEV (reference sequence). The CDR3 DNA sequence: TGTGCCAGCCGAGCGGGGTCTGAGCAGTTCTTC. Translating it yields CASRAGSEQFF.

This chain joins TRBV18 and TRBJ1-4, with 9 nucleotides matching TRBD1. Germline CDR1 reads KGHSH; CDR2 reads LQKENI. The CDR3 consists of 18 residues. Unmatched junction bases numbered 9, after V lost 2 bases and J lost 2 bases. The CDR3 is CASSPTTGGEWTNEKLFF. As DNA, the CDR3 is TGTGCCAGCTCACCAACTACAGGGGGCGAGTGGACTAATGAAAAACTGTTTTTT.

The chain joins TRBV6-5 to TRBJ2-7; D possibly corresponds to TRBD2 (5 bases). CDR3 length: 14 residues. V was pared by 0 bases and J by 3 bases, with 9 bases between. Germline V lookup: CDR1 MNHEY, CDR2 SVGAGI. The CDR3 DNA sequence: TGTGCCAGCAGTTACTCTGCGGGCCTCTACGAGCAGTACTTC. This sequence encodes CASSYSAGLYEQYF.

The chain combines TRBV30 with TRBJ1-1; no clear D. Germline CDR1 reads GTSNPN; CDR2 reads SVGIG (reference sequence). The V end lost 2 bases, the J end lost 5 bases, and 18 bases lay between the germline ends. The CDR3 has 15 residues. The CDR3, as DNA: TGTGCCTGGAGTTCCGGACTCCTCCGGGGTACTGAAGCTTTCTTT. Translating it yields CAWSSGLLRGTEAFF.

V and J are TRBV10-1 and TRBJ2-7; D unresolved. The CDR3 contains 15 residues. The ends were cut back, 5 bases at V and 2 bases at J, with 16 bases in the middle. The germline V gene has CDR1 WNHNN and CDR2 SYGVQD (reference sequence). In DNA, the CDR3 is TGCGCCAGCAGTCCGGATCCAGCGTCGACCTACGAGCAGTACTTC. Its translation is CASSPDPASTYEQYF.

This clone was recorded only once. V is TRBV4-1 and J is TRBJ2-7; possibly TRBD1 for D (6 bases). This CDR3 is built from 15 residues. Germline CDR1 is MGHRA and CDR2 is YSYEKL. The V gene lost 2 bases and the J gene lost 3 bases, with 14 bases spanning the gap. The CDR3 protein is CASSQREQGDYEQYF. The CDR3 nucleotides read TGCGCCAGCAGCCAACGAGAACAGGGAGACTACGAGCAGTACTTC.

This rearrangement joins TRBV27 to TRBJ2-7; D remains ambiguous. Trimming removed 5 bases from V and 4 bases from J, with 15 bases in between. The CDR3 loop spans 14 amino acids. Per the germline V gene, CDR1 is MNHEY and CDR2 is SMNVEV (reference sequence). The CDR3 region is CASSPRNPVYEQYF. The CDR3 DNA is TGTGCCAGCAGTCCGCGAAACCCAGTTTACGAGCAGTACTTC.

The chain has TRBV19 and TRBJ2-5; 8 nucleotides line up with TRBD1. The germline V gene encodes CDR1 LNHDA and CDR2 SQIVND (reference sequence). This CDR3 is built from 14 residues. V shed 4 bases, J shed 5 bases, and the junction held 6 bases outside the gene matches. The CDR3 region is CASSTRTGRETQYF. DNA for the CDR3: TGTGCCAGTAGTACTCGGACAGGGAGGGAGACCCAGTACTTC.

The V gene is TRBV19, the J gene TRBJ2-2, with D unclear. Between the trimmed V and J ends, which lost 1 base and 7 bases, there was a span of 7 bases. CDR1 LNHDA and CDR2 SQIVND come from the germline V gene (reference sequence). The CDR3 sequence is 13 residues long. CDR3: CASSIARIGELFF. In DNA form, the CDR3 reads TGTGCCAGTAGTATAGCCCGCATCGGGGAGCTGTTTTTT.